The 30 T cell receptor beta chains presented below share a single source sample, sequenced in a study of PD-1 blockade in classical Hodgkin lymphoma. Method: immunoSEQ multiplex PCR; TCRdb's copy keeps in-frame clones and lacks some. The profile shows more than 13,000 clones, roughly 80% of them singletons. Brentuximab vedotin exposure varied, and every patient relapsed after autologous stem cell transplantation. The sample consisted of peripheral blood mononuclear cells (PBMCs), taken before the second cycle of nivolumab. All receptors come from a human donor with classical Hodgkin lymphoma.

The J gene is TRBJ1-3, the V gene TRBV7-6; D not certain. The CDR3 is made up of 17 amino acids. Between the trimmed V and J ends, which lost 1 base and 0 bases, there was a span of 13 bases. Germline CDR1 is SGHVS and CDR2 is FNYEAQ. CDR3 in amino acids: CASSLVPPESSGNTIYF. CDR3 bases: TGTGCCAGCAGCTTAGTCCCCCCTGAGAGCTCTGGAAACACCATATATTTT.

This clone has a handful of counts. V usage is TRBV30 and J usage is TRBJ1-6; D ambiguous. CDR1 is GTSNPN and CDR2 is SVGIG in the germline V gene (reference sequence). CDR3 length equals 15 residues. V lost 7 bases to trimming and J lost 3 bases, with 16 bases between them. The CDR3 DNA follows: TGTGCCTACTCGGATAATAGTCACTATAATTCACCCCTCCACTTT. Translating it yields CAYSDNSHYNSPLHF.

The chain uses TRBV18 and TRBJ1-1; D gene unclear. The CDR3 runs to 14 residues. The germline V gene has CDR1 KGHSH and CDR2 LQKENI. Trimming shortened V by 1 base and J by 2 bases, and 8 bases separated the two germline ends. The CDR3 DNA is TGTGCCAGCTCACCACAGGACGCCAACACTGAAGCTTTCTTT. Translating gives CASSPQDANTEAFF.

This clone occurred once. This chain links TRBV28 with TRBJ2-5; D is perhaps TRBD2 (5 bases). The CDR3 is 14 residues long. V was cut by 3 bases and J by 3 bases, with 11 bases left in between. Germline CDR1 reads MDHEN; CDR2 reads SYDVKM. The CDR3 region is CASSLPGNKETQYF. CDR3 bases: TGTGCCAGCAGTTTGCCCGGGAACAAAGAGACCCAGTACTTC.

The chain carries TRBV9 and TRBJ2-2, with 7 bases that match TRBD1. V was pared by 4 bases and J by 11 bases, with 14 bases of the junction left unmatched. Germline V gives CDR1 SGDLS, CDR2 YYNGEE. This CDR3 contains 15 residues. This CDR3 is CASSLIGQATSELFF. In nucleotides, the CDR3 is TGTGCCAGCAGCCTTATTGGACAGGCGACCTCAGAGCTGTTTTTT.

CDR3 sequence: CAWTDAGIYGYTF. In DNA form, the CDR3 reads TGTGCCTGGACAGACGCCGGGATCTATGGCTACACCTTC. The genes are TRBV30 and TRBJ1-2; D is undetermined. The CDR3 totals 13 residues. Germline values: CDR1 GTSNPN, CDR2 SVGIG (reference sequence). V was pared by 4 bases and J by 4 bases, with 13 bases between.

The V call is TRBV6-5, the J call TRBJ2-7; 13 bases line up with TRBD2. The J segment lost 5 bases and the V segment lost 5 bases, leaving 6 bases of the junction unmatched. The CDR3 is 15 residues long. Germline CDR1 is MNHEY and CDR2 is SVGAGI. The CDR3 bases are TGTGCCAGCAGTCGGAATGGACTAGCGGGGGACGAGCAGTACTTC. Translation: CASSRNGLAGDEQYF.

The V call is TRBV14, the J call TRBJ2-2; TRBD2 might be the D (5 bases). CDR1 SGHDN and CDR2 FVKESK come from the germline V gene. V lost 3 bases, J lost 7 bases, and 15 bases lay in between. This CDR3 region has 15 residues. The CDR3 coding sequence is TGTGCCAGCAGCCATTTATCCGGGAAAATCGGGGAGCTGTTTTTT. It translates to CASSHLSGKIGELFF. The full variable domain, rest sourced from reference TRBV14 and TRBJ2-2, is EAGVTQFPSHSVIEKGQTVTLRCDPISGHDNLYWYRRVMGKEIKFLLHFVKESKQDESGMPNNRFLAERTGGTYSTLKVQPAELEDSGVYFCASSHLSGKIGELFFGEGSRLTVL.

The chain uses TRBV4-3 and TRBJ2-2; 8 nucleotides align to TRBD2. From germline, CDR1 is LGHNA and CDR2 YSLEER. This CDR3 spans 17 amino acids. V dropped 1 base and J dropped 0; count of bases not matched to a gene: 4. CDR3 residues: CASSQVPGLANTGELFF. CDR3 nucleotides: TGCGCCAGCAGCCAAGTCCCGGGACTAGCGAACACCGGGGAGCTGTTTTTT.

The chain uses TRBV5-4 and TRBJ1-1, with D unresolved. The CDR3 sequence is 13 residues long. Trimming stripped 0 bases from V and 1 base from J, with 4 bases between. Germline V gene lookup returns CDR1 SGHNT and CDR2 YYREEE (reference sequence). DNA for the CDR3: TGTGCCAGCAGCTTGGTGCGGAACACTGAAGCTTTCTTT. Protein product: CASSLVRNTEAFF.

The V call is TRBV28, the J call TRBJ2-5; perhaps TRBD2 as D (5 bases). The last part of the DNA fits TRBJ2-7 better; the J call may be wrong. The CDR3 loop spans 14 amino acids. CDR1 is MDHEN and CDR2 is SYDVKM in the germline V gene. The CDR3 spells CASRRGTSTYEQYF. CDR3 nucleotide sequence: TGTGCCAGCAGACGGGGAACCTCCACCTACGAGCAGTACTTC.

The chain has TRBV5-6 and TRBJ1-2; D is unclear. Germline CDR1 SGHDT, CDR2 YYEEEE. This CDR3 contains 14 residues. The V gene lost 1 base and the J gene lost 5 bases, with 12 bases spanning the gap. The CDR3 DNA is TGTGCCAGCAGCTTGAACAGAGCATTGTATGGCTACACCTTC. Translated: CASSLNRALYGYTF.

The CDR3 DNA reads TGTGCCAGCAGTCAATGGCTCCAGGGGGCCCAGTTCTTC. Protein: CASSQWLQGAQFF. This chain uses TRBV2 with TRBJ2-1; the match to TRBD1 covers 8 bases. V dropped 5 bases and J dropped 13; count of bases not matched to a gene: 10. Germline V CDR1 and CDR2: SNHLY, FYNNEI. This CDR3 is 13 amino acids long.

This clone is judged medium-sized (0.01 to 0.1%). This chain links TRBV7-9 with TRBJ2-3; D gene uncertain. This CDR3 is built from 14 residues. V lost 7 bases and J 2 bases, leaving 13 bases between the germline ends. Germline V gene lookup returns CDR1 SEHNR and CDR2 FQNEAQ (reference sequence). The CDR3 reads CASKSPGFTDTQYF. The CDR3 DNA reads as TGTGCCAGCAAGTCCCCCGGGTTCACAGATACGCAGTATTTT.

The V gene is TRBV6-4, the J gene TRBJ2-7, with D tentatively TRBD1 (6 bases). The CDR3 contains 14 residues. With 3 bases removed from V and 2 bases from J, the gap between germline ends came to 11 bases. CDR1 is MRHNA, CDR2 SNTAGT, per germline. CDR3 residues: CASSEFGQPYEQYF. As DNA, the CDR3 is TGTGCCAGCAGTGAGTTTGGACAGCCCTACGAGCAGTACTTC.

This chain links TRBV7-9 with TRBJ2-3, with a weak D call TRBD2 (6 bases). The CDR3 is made up of 14 amino acids. Germline V gives CDR1 SEHNR, CDR2 FQNEAQ (reference sequence). Deletions cut 6 bases from V and 0 bases from J, with 10 bases between. Here the CDR3 reads CASRPEGSTDTQYF. The CDR3 region has the DNA TGTGCCAGCAGGCCGGAGGGCAGCACAGATACGCAGTATTTT.

This clone has only a few counts. In DNA, the CDR3 is TGTGCCAGCAGTTACACAGGTCCCTACAATGAGCAGTTCTTC. Its translation: CASSYTGPYNEQFF. This chain joins TRBV6-5 and TRBJ2-1; tentative D call: TRBD1 (5 bases). Looked up from germline, CDR1 is MNHEY and CDR2 is SVGAGI. This CDR3 contains 14 residues. V lost 2 bases to trimming and J lost 2 bases, with 7 bases between them.

This clone was counted once. This rearrangement joins TRBV18 to TRBJ2-7; 11 bases map to TRBD1. Trimming at V came to 5 bases and at J to 12 bases, leaving 3 bases not matched to a gene. Germline lookup yields CDR1 KGHSH and CDR2 LQKENI. The CDR3 is 11 amino acids. The CDR3 loop is CASSGQGARYF. CDR3 in DNA: TGTGCCAGCTCAGGACAGGGGGCGCGGTACTTC.

J is TRBJ1-3 and V is TRBV18; D call uncertain. Trimming took 2 bases from V and 2 from J, leaving 13 bases between them. The germline gives CDR1 KGHSH, CDR2 LQKENI. The CDR3 has 16 residues. This CDR3 reads CASSPIESGTGNTIYF. DNA for the CDR3: TGTGCCAGCTCACCAATTGAGAGCGGGACTGGAAACACCATATATTTT.

As to this clone: The junction shows a germline mismatch at one end, possibly a read error. This sequence joins TRBV27 and TRBJ2-5; D uncertain. Germline assignment: CDR1 MNHEY and CDR2 SMNVEV (reference sequence). CDR3 size: 15 residues. The CDR3 protein is CASSAVVAGQGTQYF. Written as DNA, the CDR3 is TGTGCCAGCAGCGCTGTAGTGGCAGGCCAAGGGACCCAGTACTTC.

V gene TRBV7-3 combines with J gene TRBJ1-2; the D gene is possibly TRBD1 (6 bases). Deletions cut 4 bases from V and 1 base from J, with 10 bases between. Germline-derived CDR1 and CDR2 are SGHTA and FQGTGA. The length of the CDR3 is 14 residues. The CDR3 nucleotides read TGTGCCAGCAGCTCGCAGGGGATTAACTATGGCTACACCTTC. It codes for CASSSQGINYGYTF.

This clone was recorded a few times. This chain connects TRBV9 to TRBJ2-2, with unresolved D. The CDR3 totals 15 residues. Trimming took off 4 bases at V and 4 bases at J, with 14 bases between the two ends. Germline CDR1 reads SGDLS; CDR2 reads YYNGEE. CDR3 region: CASSQGPRTTGELFF. As DNA, the CDR3 is TGTGCCAGCAGCCAAGGGCCCAGGACCACCGGGGAGCTGTTTTTT. The entire variable domain, with the rest obtained from reference TRBV9 and TRBJ2-2, is as follows: DSGVTQTPKHLITATGQRVTLRCSPRSGDLSVYWYQQSLDQGLQFLIQYYNGEERAKGNILERFSAQQFPDLHSELNLSSLELGDSALYFCASSQGPRTTGELFFGEGSRLTVL.

This clone was seen a few times. This chain connects TRBV5-1 to TRBJ1-1, with a possible D match to TRBD1 (6 bases). The CDR3 spans 13 residues. Trimming pared 5 bases from V and 4 bases from J, leaving 12 bases between. From germline, CDR1 is SGHRS and CDR2 YFSETQ. CDR3 in DNA: TGCGCCAGCAGTCCGGGACATCTCACTGAAGCTTTCTTT. Translation gives CASSPGHLTEAFF. The full variable domain, in which reference TRBV5-1 and TRBJ1-1 provide the parts outside the CDR3, is KAGVTQTPRYLIKTRGQQVTLSCSPISGHRSVSWYQQTPGQGLQFLFEYFSETQRNKGNFPGRFSGRQFSNSRSEMNVSTLELGDSALYLCASSPGHLTEAFFGQGTRLTVV.

The chain joins TRBV28 to TRBJ1-3, with 7 nucleotides matching TRBD1. V was pared by 1 base and J by 5 bases, with 14 bases of the junction left unmatched. The CDR3 runs to 18 residues. Germline V gene data show CDR1 as MDHEN and CDR2 as SYDVKM. The CDR3 protein is CASSLFLLNRGPRNTIYF. CDR3 sequence (DNA): TGTGCCAGCAGTTTATTCCTGTTGAACAGGGGACCCAGAAACACCATATATTTT.

This chain joins TRBV28 and TRBJ2-2, with D uncertain. The CDR3 has 15 residues. Germline-derived CDR1 and CDR2 are MDHEN and SYDVKM. V was shortened by 3 bases and J by 7 bases, with 15 bases between the two germline ends. The CDR3 DNA follows: TGTGCCAGCAGTTTCGCCCTCGGCGTCTACGGGGAGCTGTTTTTT. Translated: CASSFALGVYGELFF.

This chain connects TRBV5-6 to TRBJ1-3; the D is unclear. Per germline, CDR1 SGHDT and CDR2 YYEEEE. This CDR3 spans 15 amino acids. Trimming stripped 5 bases from V and 0 bases from J, with 12 bases between. The CDR3 coding sequence is TGTGCCAGCAGTTGGCGGGCTCCCTCTGGAAACACCATATATTTT. As protein: CASSWRAPSGNTIYF.

As regards this clone: The sample holds other DNA sequences that translate to the same CDR3. V gene TRBV5-1 combines with J gene TRBJ1-4; D remains ambiguous. Trimming took 0 bases from V and 0 from J, leaving 6 bases between them. The CDR3 is 15 residues long. Germline V gene data show CDR1 as SGHRS and CDR2 as YFSETQ. CDR3 in DNA: TGCGCCAGCAGCTTGGTGGGATCAACTAATGAAAAACTGTTTTTT. Protein: CASSLVGSTNEKLFF.

The V and J genes are TRBV7-9 and TRBJ2-7, with a tentative D call TRBD1 (7 bases). CDR1 and CDR2 (germline): SEHNR, FQNEAQ (reference sequence). This CDR3 contains 14 residues. With 5 bases removed from V and 7 bases from J, the gap between germline ends came to 18 bases. CDR3 residues: CASSEEGQTDEQYF. In nucleotides, the CDR3 is TGTGCCAGCAGCGAGGAGGGACAGACAGATGAGCAGTACTTC.

The chain is built from TRBV5-1 and TRBJ2-7; 7 bases are shared with TRBD2. Germline CDR1 SGHRS, CDR2 YFSETQ. The CDR3 is made up of 14 amino acids. J gave up 2 bases and V 4 bases, and 6 bases lay outside the gene matches. The CDR3 bases are TGCGCCAGCAGCCCGGGACTACCTCCCTACGAGCAGTACTTC. This encodes CASSPGLPPYEQYF.

This sequence joins TRBV7-8 and TRBJ2-2; D is uncertain. The CDR3 is 15 amino acids. Per the germline V gene, CDR1 is SGHVS and CDR2 is FQNEAQ. Between the trimmed V and J ends, which lost 0 bases and 5 bases, there was a span of 10 bases. DNA for the CDR3: TGTGCCAGCAGCTTAGCGCTGGATGGGACCGGGGAGCTGTTTTTT. It is translated as CASSLALDGTGELFF.